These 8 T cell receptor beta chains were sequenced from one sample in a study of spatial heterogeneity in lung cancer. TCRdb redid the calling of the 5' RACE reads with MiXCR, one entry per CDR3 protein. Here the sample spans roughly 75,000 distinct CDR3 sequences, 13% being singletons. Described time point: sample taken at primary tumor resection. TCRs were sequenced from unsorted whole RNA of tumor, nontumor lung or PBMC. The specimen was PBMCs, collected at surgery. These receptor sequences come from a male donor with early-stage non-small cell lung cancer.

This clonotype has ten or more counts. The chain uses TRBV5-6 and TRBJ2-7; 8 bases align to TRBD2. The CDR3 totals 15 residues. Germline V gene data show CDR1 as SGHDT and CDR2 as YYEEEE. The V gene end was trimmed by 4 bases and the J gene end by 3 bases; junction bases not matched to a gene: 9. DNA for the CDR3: TGTGCCAGCAGCCCCGGGCCAAGCGGGAGCTACGAGCAGTACTTC. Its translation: CASSPGPSGSYEQYF.

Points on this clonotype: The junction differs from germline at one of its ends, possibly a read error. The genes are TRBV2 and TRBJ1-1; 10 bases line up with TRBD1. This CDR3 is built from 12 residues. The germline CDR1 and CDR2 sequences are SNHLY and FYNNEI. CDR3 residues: CASNFGDRGLHW. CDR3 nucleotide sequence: TGTGCCAGCAACTTTGGGGACAGGGGCCTCCATTGG.

The CDR3 bases are TGTGCCAGCAGCTTAGAGGGAGAGAACACTGAAGCTTTCTTT. It yields the protein CASSLEGENTEAFF. This chain uses TRBV7-2 with TRBJ1-1; D gene ambiguous. This CDR3 contains 14 residues. Trimming left V 1 base short and J 1 base short, with 7 bases between. Germline V gives CDR1 SGHTA, CDR2 FQGNSA.

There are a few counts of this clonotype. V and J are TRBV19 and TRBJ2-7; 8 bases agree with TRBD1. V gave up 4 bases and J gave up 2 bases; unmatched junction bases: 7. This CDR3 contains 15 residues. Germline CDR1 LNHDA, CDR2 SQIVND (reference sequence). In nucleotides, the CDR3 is TGTGCCAGTAGTAGGACCGACAGGGGCCCCTACGAGCAGTACTTC. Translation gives CASSRTDRGPYEQYF.

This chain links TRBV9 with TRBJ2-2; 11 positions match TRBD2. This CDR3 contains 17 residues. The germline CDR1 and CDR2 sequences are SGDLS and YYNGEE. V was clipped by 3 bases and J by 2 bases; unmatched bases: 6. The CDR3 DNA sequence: TGTGCCAGCAGCGATCACGGGACTAGCGGTAACACCGGGGAGCTGTTTTTT. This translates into CASSDHGTSGNTGELFF. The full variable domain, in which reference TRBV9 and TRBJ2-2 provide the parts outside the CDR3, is DSGVTQTPKHLITATGQRVTLRCSPRSGDLSVYWYQQSLDQGLQFLIQYYNGEERAKGNILERFSAQQFPDLHSELNLSSLELGDSALYFCASSDHGTSGNTGELFFGEGSRLTVL.

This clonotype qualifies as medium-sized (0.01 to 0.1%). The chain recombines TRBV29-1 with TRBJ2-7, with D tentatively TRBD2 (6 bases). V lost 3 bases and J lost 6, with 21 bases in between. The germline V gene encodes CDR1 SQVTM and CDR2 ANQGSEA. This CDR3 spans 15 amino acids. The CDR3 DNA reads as TGCAGCGTTGAGGTAGCGGATTCCATGACTGTCGAGCAGTACTTC. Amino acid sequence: CSVEVADSMTVEQYF.

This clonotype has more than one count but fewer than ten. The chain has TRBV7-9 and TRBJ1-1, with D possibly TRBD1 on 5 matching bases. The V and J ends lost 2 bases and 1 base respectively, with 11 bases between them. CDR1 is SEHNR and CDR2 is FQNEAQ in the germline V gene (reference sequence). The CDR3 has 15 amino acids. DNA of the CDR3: TGTGCCAGCAGCTTACGGGCGGGGCCGAACACTGAAGCTTTCTTT. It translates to CASSLRAGPNTEAFF.

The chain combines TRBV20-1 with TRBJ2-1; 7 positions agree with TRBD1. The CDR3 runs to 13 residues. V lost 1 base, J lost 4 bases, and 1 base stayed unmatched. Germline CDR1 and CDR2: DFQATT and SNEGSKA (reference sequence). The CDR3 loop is CSARGDRYNEQFF. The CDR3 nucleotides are TGCAGTGCTAGAGGGGACAGATACAATGAGCAGTTCTTC.